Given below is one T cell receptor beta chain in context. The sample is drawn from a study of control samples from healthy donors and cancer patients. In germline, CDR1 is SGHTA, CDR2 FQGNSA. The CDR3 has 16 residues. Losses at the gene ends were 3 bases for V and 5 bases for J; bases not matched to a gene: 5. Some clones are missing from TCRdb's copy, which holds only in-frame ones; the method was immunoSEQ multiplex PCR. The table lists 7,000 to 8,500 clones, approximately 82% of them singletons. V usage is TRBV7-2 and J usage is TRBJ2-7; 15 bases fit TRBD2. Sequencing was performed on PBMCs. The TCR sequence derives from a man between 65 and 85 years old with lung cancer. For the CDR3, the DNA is TGTGCCAGCAGCTTTGAAGGGACTAGCGGGAGGAACGAGCAGTACTTC. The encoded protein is CASSFEGTSGRNEQYF.